These T cell receptor beta chains were read from a single sample in a study of T cells in Graves' hyperthyroidism and ophthalmopathy. TCRdb re-called the multiplex PCR reads through MiXCR, storing one row per CDR3 protein. The sample comprises fewer than 550,000 distinct CDR3 sequences, around 16% of which are singletons, and almost 8% rests with the top ten. Material: blood. The receptor set was obtained from a woman under 30 with Graves' hyperthyroidism. Both conserved end residues are part of each CDR3. D genes are given only for firm matches. Part of the rows lack a size; the others show once, few, many or a class for expanded clones.

cdr3_aa: CSARVSRAQRTDTQYF
cdr3_nt: TGCAGTGCTAGAGTTAGCCGGGCCCAGCGGACAGATACGCAGTATTTT
clone_size: many
v_call: TRBV20-1
j_call: TRBJ2-3
d_call: -

cdr3_aa: CASSLRRTGNYGYTF
cdr3_nt: TGTGCCAGCAGCTTACGCAGGACAGGGAACTATGGCTACACCTTC
clone_size: many
v_call: TRBV7-3
j_call: TRBJ1-2
d_call: TRBD1

cdr3_aa: CASSSIIGLAGPNTGELFF
cdr3_nt: TGTGCCAGCAGCTCCATCATCGGGCTAGCGGGACCGAACACCGGGGAGCTGTTTTTT
clone_size: -
v_call: TRBV11-2
j_call: TRBJ2-2
d_call: TRBD2

cdr3_aa: CNAKSGTSTDTQYF
cdr3_nt: TGCAATGCGAAGAGCGGAACTAGCACAGATACGCAGTATTTT
clone_size: -
v_call: TRBV20-1
j_call: TRBJ2-3
d_call: -

cdr3_aa: CASSRRSGTSGRSRETQYF
cdr3_nt: TGTGCCAGCAGCCGACGATCCGGGACTAGCGGGAGAAGCAGAGAGACCCAGTACTTC
clone_size: many
v_call: TRBV3-1
j_call: TRBJ2-5
d_call: TRBD2

cdr3_aa: CASSTGQGKEKLFF
cdr3_nt: TGCGCCAGCAGCACGGGACAGGGGAAGGAAAAACTGTTTTTT
clone_size: -
v_call: TRBV5-1
j_call: TRBJ1-4
d_call: TRBD1

cdr3_aa: CVSSLVGGSDYGYTF
cdr3_nt: TGTGTCAGCAGCTTGGTTGGGGGGAGTGACTATGGCTACACCTTC
clone_size: few
v_call: TRBV5-4
j_call: TRBJ1-2
d_call: -

cdr3_aa: CSARTGSGYTF
cdr3_nt: TGCAGTGCTAGGACAGGGTCTGGCTACACCTTC
clone_size: many
v_call: TRBV20-1
j_call: TRBJ1-2
d_call: TRBD1

cdr3_aa: CASSLERVEVGIQYF
cdr3_nt: TGTGCCAGCAGCTTAGAGCGCGTAGAGGTGGGCATTCAGTACTTC
clone_size: many
v_call: TRBV7-2
j_call: TRBJ2-4
d_call: -

cdr3_aa: CASSQDLYRGGNTIYF
cdr3_nt: TGTGCCAGCAGCCAAGATCTTTACAGGGGTGGAAACACCATATATTTT
clone_size: -
v_call: TRBV14
j_call: TRBJ1-3
d_call: TRBD1

cdr3_aa: CASSTGYLTGELFF
cdr3_nt: TGTGCCAGTAGTACCGGGTATTTGACCGGGGAGCTGTTTTTT
clone_size: few
v_call: TRBV19
j_call: TRBJ2-2
d_call: -

cdr3_aa: CASSQDAGEAFF
cdr3_nt: TGTGCCAGCAGCCAAGACGCGGGGGAAGCTTTCTTT
clone_size: few
v_call: TRBV14
j_call: TRBJ1-1
d_call: -

cdr3_aa: CASRAQGGKQTQYF
cdr3_nt: TGTGCCAGCAGGGCACAGGGGGGGAAACAGACCCAGTACTTC
clone_size: few
v_call: TRBV5-4
j_call: TRBJ2-5
d_call: -

cdr3_aa: CASSQDRITGGSYEQYF
cdr3_nt: TGCGCCAGCAGCCAAGATCGAATCACCGGGGGCTCCTACGAGCAGTACTTC
clone_size: -
v_call: TRBV4-1
j_call: TRBJ2-7
d_call: -

cdr3_aa: CASSLETSGTEAFF
cdr3_nt: TGTGCCAGCAGTTTGGAGACTAGTGGCACTGAAGCTTTCTTT
clone_size: -
v_call: TRBV6-2/TRBV6-3
j_call: TRBJ1-1
d_call: -

cdr3_aa: CASSLCGQGRPEAFF
cdr3_nt: TGTGCCAGCAGTTTATGCGGACAGGGGAGACCTGAAGCTTTCTTT
clone_size: few
v_call: TRBV28
j_call: TRBJ1-1
d_call: TRBD1

cdr3_aa: CSVHGQGTGNTIYF
cdr3_nt: TGCAGTGTTCACGGACAGGGCACTGGAAACACCATATATTTT
clone_size: many
v_call: TRBV20-1
j_call: TRBJ1-3
d_call: TRBD1